This T cell receptor beta chain was sequenced during a study of cytomegalovirus exposure and HLA in healthy donors. Background on the study: Per a later analysis, the approximately 600 first-cohort and approximately 120 validation repertoires shared one platform. General study points: The authors enumerated over 150 TCR beta chains as linked to cytomegalovirus. Per published reports, the classifier diagnosed cytomegalovirus status with high specificity and sensitivity.

The donors were members of the validation cohort, which comprised 120 subjects and was separate from the first cohort of 730 or so subjects. The sample holds one count of this clone. Its antigen remains unidentified. V was cut by 2 bases and J by 5 bases, with 13 bases left in between. The CDR3 totals 14 residues. Germline V gene lookup returns CDR1 SEHNR and CDR2 FQNEAQ (reference sequence). Assay: immunoSEQ multiplex PCR; the TCRdb copy retains only in-frame clones and omits some. Among fewer than 150,000 clones listed, 88% were seen once. This TCR came from a man between 18 and 29 years old in good health and CMV-seronegative. Material for sequencing was PBMCs. The chain has TRBV7-9 and TRBJ2-7; maybe TRBD1 (6 bases). The CDR3 loop reads CASSLILEGDEQYF. The CDR3 DNA follows: TGTGCCAGCAGCTTAATCTTAGAGGGGGACGAGCAGTACTTC. Supplemented by reference TRBV7-9 and TRBJ2-7, the full variable domain reads DTGVSQNPRHKITKRGQNVTFRCDPISEHNRLYWYRQTLGQGPEFLTYFQNEAQLEKSRLLSDRFSAERPKGSFSTLEIQRTEQGDSAMYLCASSLILEGDEQYFGPGTRLTVT.